This T cell receptor beta chain was observed in a study of T cells in Graves' hyperthyroidism and ophthalmopathy. Overall study findings and caveats: The model forecast ophthalmopathy, anticipating it by a median around 6.5 months before onset. Ophthalmopathy was separated from stable hyperthyroidism by a 13 V-J model.

This clonotype appeared many times. Its antigen remains unknown. Using RNA transcripts as the source, TCR beta CDR3 regions were amplified. First-round RT-PCR with HTBI primers amplified the TCR CDR3 region. TCRdb fed the multiplex PCR reads into MiXCR, producing one record per CDR3 protein. The profile shows under 400,000 distinct CDR3 sequences, about a sixth of them singletons. Exclusion of a patient resulted from uncontrolled infection, other autoimmune disease, pregnancy or lactation. Sampled blood dates from first hyperthyroidism diagnosis, and it precedes any ophthalmopathy symptoms. In germline, CDR1 is DFQATT, CDR2 SNEGSKA (reference sequence). The CDR3 spans 19 residues. Trimming removed 1 base at V and 3 bases at J, with 27 bases between.

The TCR originated in a woman aged 18-35 years with Graves' hyperthyroidism that later progressed to Graves' ophthalmopathy. The specimen was blood. The gene calls are TRBV20-1 and TRBJ1-1, with a possible D match to TRBD1 (5 bases). The CDR3 protein is CSARVGEGIRIEADTEAFF. CDR3 nucleotide sequence: TGCAGTGCTAGAGTAGGGGAAGGGATTCGGATCGAAGCGGACACTGAAGCTTTCTTT.